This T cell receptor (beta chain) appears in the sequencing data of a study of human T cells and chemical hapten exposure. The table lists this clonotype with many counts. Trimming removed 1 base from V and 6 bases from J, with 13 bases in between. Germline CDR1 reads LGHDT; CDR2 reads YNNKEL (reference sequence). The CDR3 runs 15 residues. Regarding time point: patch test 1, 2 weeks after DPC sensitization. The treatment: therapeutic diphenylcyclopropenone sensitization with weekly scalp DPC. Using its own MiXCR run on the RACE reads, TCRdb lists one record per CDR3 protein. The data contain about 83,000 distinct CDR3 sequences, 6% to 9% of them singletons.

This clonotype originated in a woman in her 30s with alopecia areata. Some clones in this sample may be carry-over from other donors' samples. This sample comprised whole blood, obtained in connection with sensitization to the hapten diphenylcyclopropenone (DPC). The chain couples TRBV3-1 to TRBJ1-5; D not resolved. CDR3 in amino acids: CASSQAPHFSQPQHF. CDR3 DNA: TGTGCCAGCAGCCAAGCCCCCCACTTCTCTCAGCCCCAGCATTTT.